A single sample gave rise to the 20 T cell receptor beta chains below, sequenced in a study of blood T cell repertoires in COVID-19. Measured with immunoSEQ multiplex PCR; TCRdb has only the in-frame clones, and not every one. This sample has about 140,000 clones, with roughly 91% found just once. The source material was peripheral blood. The receptors derive from a man in his 60s with active or convalescent COVID-19.

The chain carries TRBV14 and TRBJ1-6; 8 bases are shared with TRBD1. The CDR3 spans 15 residues. Germline V gene data show CDR1 as SGHDN and CDR2 as FVKESK. V lost 2 bases to trimming and J lost 7 bases; unmatched junction nucleotides: 4. For the CDR3, the DNA is TGTGCCAGCAGCCAACAACAGGGGGGGAATTCACCCCTCCACTTT. Protein: CASSQQQGGNSPLHF.

The chain recombines TRBV7-2 with TRBJ1-1; D might be TRBD1 (6 bases). Trimming stripped 0 bases from V and 0 bases from J, with 8 bases between. The CDR3 is 15 residues long. Germline lookup yields CDR1 SGHTA and CDR2 FQGNSA. The CDR3 protein is CASSLAGHLNTEAFF. The CDR3, as DNA: TGTGCCAGCAGCTTAGCGGGACACCTGAACACTGAAGCTTTCTTT.

The CDR3 loop reads CSASDPDTQYF. In DNA form, the CDR3 reads TGCAGTGCCAGCGACCCCGATACGCAGTATTTT. The V and J genes are TRBV20-1 and TRBJ2-3; the D is unclear. Germline V gene data show CDR1 as DFQATT and CDR2 as SNEGSKA (reference sequence). V was trimmed by 6 bases and J by 6 bases, leaving 10 bases between them. The CDR3 runs to 11 residues.

This clone was observed once. The rearrangement uses TRBV10-1 and TRBJ2-3; D is possibly TRBD2 (6 bases). From germline, CDR1 is WNHNN and CDR2 SYGVQD (reference sequence). The CDR3 spans 11 residues. The V and J ends lost 11 bases and 6 bases respectively, with 12 bases between them. The DNA of the CDR3 is TGCGCCCGGAGGGGAGGCGATACGCAGTATTTT. Amino acid sequence: CARRGGDTQYF.

The DNA of the CDR3 is TGTGCCAGCAGTCGCCCATCCTACAGGGGGTCTACTGGCTACACCTTC. Its protein product is CASSRPSYRGSTGYTF. J is TRBJ1-2 and V is TRBV28; 8 positions match TRBD1. Germline CDR1 MDHEN, CDR2 SYDVKM. J gave up 7 bases and V 5 bases, and 15 bases lay outside the gene matches. This CDR3 contains 16 residues.

The chain employs TRBV14 and TRBJ2-5; D may be TRBD2 (5 bases). The CDR3 sequence is 15 residues long. The germline V gene encodes CDR1 SGHDN and CDR2 FVKESK. The germline V and J ends were trimmed by 1 base and 2 bases, with 11 bases remaining between them. The CDR3 bases are TGTGCCAGCAGCCAAGCCCTAGCCCGACAAGAGACCCAGTACTTC. Protein sequence: CASSQALARQETQYF.

V is TRBV6-6 and J is TRBJ1-2; D is unclear. The CDR3 has 15 residues. The germline CDR1 and CDR2 sequences are MNHNY and SVGAGI (reference sequence). V dropped 5 bases and J dropped 13 bases, with 26 bases sitting between them. The CDR3 nucleotides are TGTGCCAGCAGTACTACCCCAGGTACCTCTGGGGAGGGCACCTTC. It specifies CASSTTPGTSGEGTF.

V and J are TRBV5-6 and TRBJ2-1; 10 nucleotides match TRBD1. With 3 bases clipped from V and 2 bases from J, the junction kept 2 bases outside the gene matches. The CDR3 contains 15 residues. CDR1 SGHDT and CDR2 YYEEEE come from the germline V gene. The CDR3 loop is CASSSGTGAYNEQFF. CDR3 in DNA: TGTGCCAGCAGCTCCGGGACAGGGGCCTACAATGAGCAGTTCTTC.

This chain joins TRBV9 and TRBJ2-5; TRBD2 aligns across 11 bases. With V trimmed by 4 bases and J by 2 bases, 13 bases remained unmatched. The germline CDR1 and CDR2 sequences are SGDLS and YYNGEE. The CDR3 is 18 residues long. This chain's CDR3 is CASSISGTSGGGQETQYF. The CDR3 nucleotides are TGTGCCAGCAGCATCTCCGGGACTAGCGGAGGGGGTCAAGAGACCCAGTACTTC.

This clone was recorded only once. The genes are TRBV19 and TRBJ1-3, with a possible D match to TRBD1 (6 bases). This CDR3 region has 14 residues. Germline V lookup: CDR1 LNHDA, CDR2 SQIVND (reference sequence). V was cut by 6 bases and J by 4 bases, with 13 bases left in between. The CDR3 DNA reads as TGTGCCAGTAGCAGGGGAACAGAAGGAAACACCATATATTTT. It encodes CASSRGTEGNTIYF. Filled out from reference TRBV19 and TRBJ1-3, the complete variable domain reads DGGITQSPKYLFRKEGQNVTLSCEQNLNHDAMYWYRQDPGQGLRLIYYSQIVNDFQKGDIAEGYSVSREKKESFPLTVTSAQKNPTAFYLCASSRGTEGNTIYFGEGSWLTVV.

V gene TRBV15 combines with J gene TRBJ1-6; 8 bases align to TRBD1. The CDR3 consists of 16 residues. CDR1 is LNHNV, CDR2 YYDKDF, per germline (reference sequence). V was clipped by 1 base and J by 7 bases; unmatched bases: 6. This CDR3 reads CATSRARTGRNSPLHF. The CDR3 DNA sequence: TGTGCCACCAGCAGAGCAAGGACAGGGCGGAATTCACCCCTCCACTTT.

The chain combines TRBV4-3 with TRBJ2-3; 9 nucleotides line up with TRBD1. After removal of 6 bases from V and 3 bases from J, the junction contained 7 bases not matched to a gene. The CDR3 covers 15 residues. The V gene's germline CDR1 is LGHNA and CDR2 YSLEER. CDR3 in DNA: TGCGCCAGCAGTCCCGGGACAGGGAATACAGATACGCAGTATTTT. Translated, it gives CASSPGTGNTDTQYF.

The chain joins TRBV2 to TRBJ1-1; 7 nucleotides line up with TRBD1. Per the germline V gene, CDR1 is SNHLY and CDR2 is FYNNEI. The V and J ends lost 7 bases and 5 bases, in that order; junction bases with no gene match: 13. This CDR3 has 15 residues. This CDR3 is CASIRDKTGRTEAFF. As DNA, the CDR3 is TGTGCCAGCATAAGAGATAAGACAGGGCGAACTGAAGCTTTCTTT.

J is TRBJ2-2 and V is TRBV2; 11 bases are a match to TRBD2. Trimming at V came to 7 bases and at J to 6 bases, leaving 7 bases not matched to a gene. This CDR3 has 15 amino acids. The germline gives CDR1 SNHLY, CDR2 FYNNEI. CDR3 region: CASIGASGGPGELFF. CDR3 in DNA: TGTGCCAGCATAGGAGCTAGCGGGGGGCCCGGGGAGCTGTTTTTT.

The V call is TRBV18, the J call TRBJ2-1; TRBD2 matches 12 bases. V shed 3 bases, J shed 0 bases, and the junction held 0 bases outside the gene matches. Germline V gene sequence: CDR1 KGHSH, CDR2 LQKENI. This CDR3 has 16 residues. The CDR3 spells CASSPTSGSSYNEQFF. The CDR3, as DNA: TGTGCCAGCTCACCGACTAGCGGGAGCTCCTACAATGAGCAGTTCTTC.

This rearrangement joins TRBV29-1 to TRBJ2-1, with 9 positions matching TRBD2. CDR3 size: 14 residues. V was pared by 0 bases and J by 15 bases, with 12 bases of the junction left unmatched. In germline, CDR1 is SQVTM, CDR2 ANQGSEA. The CDR3 reads CSVEDRGNSGSGFF. CDR3 DNA sequence: TGCAGCGTTGAAGATCGAGGGAATAGCGGGAGCGGGTTCTTC.

This chain uses TRBV5-1 with TRBJ2-2, with 8 bases fitting TRBD1. This CDR3 has 14 residues. Germline V gives CDR1 SGHRS, CDR2 YFSETQ. V lost 4 bases, J lost 5 bases, and 4 bases stayed unmatched. CDR3 in DNA: TGCGCCAGCAGCAATCGGACAGGGACCGGGGAGCTGTTTTTT. This codes for CASSNRTGTGELFF.

J is TRBJ2-5 and V is TRBV18; D remains ambiguous. The germline gives CDR1 KGHSH, CDR2 LQKENI. The CDR3 is 13 residues long. Trimming removed 1 base at V and 5 bases at J, with 8 bases between. CDR3 coding DNA: TGTGCCAGCTCACCACACCCCGGGGAGACCCAGTACTTC. Translated: CASSPHPGETQYF.

The chain recombines TRBV15 with TRBJ1-1; 7 bases agree with TRBD1. After removal of 0 bases from V and 2 bases from J, the junction contained 6 bases not matched to a gene. Germline CDR1 LNHNV, CDR2 YYDKDF (reference sequence). This CDR3 comprises 16 residues. This CDR3 is CATSRDGTGANTEAFF. CDR3 nucleotides: TGTGCCACCAGCAGAGATGGAACAGGGGCCAACACTGAAGCTTTCTTT.

The chain links TRBV5-1 to TRBJ2-1; a weak D match, TRBD1 (6 bases). Germline CDR1 and CDR2: SGHRS and YFSETQ. V lost 0 bases, J lost 3 bases, and 7 bases lay in between. The CDR3 covers 14 residues. CDR3 nucleotide sequence: TGCGCCAGCAGCTTGGGACAGGACTACAATGAGCAGTTCTTC. As protein: CASSLGQDYNEQFF.